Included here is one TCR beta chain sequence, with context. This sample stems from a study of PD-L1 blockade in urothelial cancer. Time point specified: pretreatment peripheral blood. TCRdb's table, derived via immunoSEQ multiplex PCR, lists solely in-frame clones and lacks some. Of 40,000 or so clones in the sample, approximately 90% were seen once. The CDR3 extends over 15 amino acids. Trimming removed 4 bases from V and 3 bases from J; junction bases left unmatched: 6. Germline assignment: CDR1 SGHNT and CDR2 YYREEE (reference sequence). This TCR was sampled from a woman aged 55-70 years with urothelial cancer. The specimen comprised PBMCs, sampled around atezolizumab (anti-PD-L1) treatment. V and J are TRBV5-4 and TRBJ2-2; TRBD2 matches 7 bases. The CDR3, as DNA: TGTGCCAGCAGCGGGGGAACTAGCGACACCGGGGAGCTGTTTTTT. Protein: CASSGGTSDTGELFF. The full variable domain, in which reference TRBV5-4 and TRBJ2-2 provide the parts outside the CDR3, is ETGVTQSPTHLIKTRGQQVTLRCSSQSGHNTVSWYQQALGQGPQFIFQYYREEENGRGNFPPRFSGLQFPNYSSELNVNALELDDSALYLCASSGGTSDTGELFFGEGSRLTVL.